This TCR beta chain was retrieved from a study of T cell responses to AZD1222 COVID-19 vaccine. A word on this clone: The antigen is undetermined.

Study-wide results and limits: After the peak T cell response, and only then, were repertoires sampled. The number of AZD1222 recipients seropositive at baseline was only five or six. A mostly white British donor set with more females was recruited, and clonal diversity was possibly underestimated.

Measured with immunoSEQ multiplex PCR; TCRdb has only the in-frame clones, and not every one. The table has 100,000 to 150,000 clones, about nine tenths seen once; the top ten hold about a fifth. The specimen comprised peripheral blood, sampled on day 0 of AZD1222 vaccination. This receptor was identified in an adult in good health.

CDR3 sequence (DNA): TGTGCCAGCAGCTCCCCGGAGAGAGTCGCTGCAACTAATGAAAAACTGTTTTTT. Amino acid sequence: CASSSPERVAATNEKLFF. The rearrangement links TRBV5-4 to TRBJ1-4; no clear D gene. The CDR3 totals 18 residues. Germline-derived CDR1 and CDR2 are SGHNT and YYREEE (reference sequence). Trimming removed 3 bases from V and 0 bases from J, with 18 bases in between.